The TCR beta chain described here comes from a study of cytomegalovirus exposure and HLA in healthy donors. Study-wide points: In a later analysis, across HLA loci, associated TCR counts were highest for DRB1, lowest for HLA-C. Roughly even sequencing depth across donors was the assumption behind the presence/absence analyses. The HLA-A and HLA-B alleles of most subjects were reportedly predicted accurately from TCR beta sequences.

Germline V CDR1 and CDR2: SGDLS, YYNGEE. The CDR3 is 22 residues long. J lost 5 bases, V lost 0 bases, and 19 bases had no gene match. Primers for the PCR totalled 60 Vbeta and 13 Jbeta. The repertoire was sequenced with immunoSEQ multiplex PCR; TCRdb's copy has only in-frame clones and lacks some. The table records more than 110,000 clones, around 75% of them present only once. This clone has more than one count but fewer than ten. The antigen is not known. V and J are TRBV9 and TRBJ2-2, with 13 bases identical to TRBD2. Sequencing was carried out using PBMCs. This sequence originates from a woman in her 30s in good health and CMV-seronegative. The CDR3 DNA is TGTGCCAGCAGCGTAGGTTACTCGCCGTTACTAGCGGGAGGGCCAAGGACCGGGGAGCTGTTTTTT. This encodes CASSVGYSPLLAGGPRTGELFF.